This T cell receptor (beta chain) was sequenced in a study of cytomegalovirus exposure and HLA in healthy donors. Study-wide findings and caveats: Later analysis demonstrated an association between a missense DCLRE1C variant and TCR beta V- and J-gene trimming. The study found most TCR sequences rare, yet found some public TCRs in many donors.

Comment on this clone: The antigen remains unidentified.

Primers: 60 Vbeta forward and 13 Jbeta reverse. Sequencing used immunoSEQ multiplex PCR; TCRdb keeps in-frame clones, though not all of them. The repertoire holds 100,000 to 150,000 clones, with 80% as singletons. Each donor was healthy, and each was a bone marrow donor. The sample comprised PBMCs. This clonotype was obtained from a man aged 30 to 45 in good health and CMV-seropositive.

This CDR3 is CASSLDPPRSSYNEQFF. The DNA for the CDR3 is TGTGCCAGCAGCTTAGACCCCCCGAGAAGCTCCTACAATGAGCAGTTCTTC. This chain links TRBV7-8 with TRBJ2-1; D is ambiguous. Between the trimmed V and J ends, which lost 1 base and 0 bases, there was a span of 13 bases. The CDR3 runs 17 residues. CDR1 is SGHVS and CDR2 is FQNEAQ in the germline V gene.